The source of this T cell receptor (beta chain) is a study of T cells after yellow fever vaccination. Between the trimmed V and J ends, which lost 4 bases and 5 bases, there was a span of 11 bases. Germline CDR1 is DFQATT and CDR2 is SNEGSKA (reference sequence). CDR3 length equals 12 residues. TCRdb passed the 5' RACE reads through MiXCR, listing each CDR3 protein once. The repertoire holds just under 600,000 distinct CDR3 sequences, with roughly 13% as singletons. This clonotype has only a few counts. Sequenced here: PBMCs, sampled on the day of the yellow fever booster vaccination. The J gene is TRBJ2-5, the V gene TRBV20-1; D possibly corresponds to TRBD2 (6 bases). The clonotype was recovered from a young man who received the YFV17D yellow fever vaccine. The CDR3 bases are TGCAGTGCTATCGGGAGTAGTGAGACCCAGTACTTC. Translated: CSAIGSSETQYF.